These 20 T cell receptor beta chains share one sample of origin, sequenced in a study of radiation and T cells in renal cell carcinoma. Time point noted: blood 4 weeks post-SBRT, at nephrectomy. Treatment in this sample: 15 Gy SBRT to primary tumor, nephrectomy 4 weeks later. The protocol was immunoSEQ multiplex PCR, while the TCRdb copy is restricted to in-frame clones and leaves out a portion. This sample has under 100,000 clones, with approximately 80% found just once. The material sequenced was blood, taken from a patient whose treatment included radiotherapy and nephrectomy. The receptors come from a man aged 55 to 69 with renal cell carcinoma.

This clone occurred many times. The chain recombines TRBV18 with TRBJ1-2; D is unresolved. Trimming left V 1 base short and J 5 bases short, with 8 bases between. Germline values: CDR1 KGHSH, CDR2 LQKENI. There are 13 residues in the CDR3. CDR3 DNA: TGTGCCAGCTCACCACAAGGGATATATGGCTACACCTTC. It is translated as CASSPQGIYGYTF.

This clone was found once. The chain employs TRBV7-6 and TRBJ1-1; D call uncertain. Trimming cost V 3 bases and J 3 bases, with 2 bases left between them. Germline CDR1 is SGHVS and CDR2 is FNYEAQ. CDR3 size: 11 residues. The CDR3 DNA sequence: TGTGCCAGCAGCTTTGACACTGAAGCTTTCTTT. This encodes CASSFDTEAFF.

The genes are TRBV7-8 and TRBJ2-7; perhaps TRBD2 as D (6 bases). Per germline, CDR1 SGHVS and CDR2 FQNEAQ. V was clipped by 7 bases and J by 0 bases, with 13 bases between them. The CDR3 length is 14 residues. In DNA, the CDR3 is TGTGCCAGCACAAGTCTAGCGTACTCCTACGAGCAGTACTTC. Translation: CASTSLAYSYEQYF.

This chain joins TRBV29-1 and TRBJ1-2; the match to TRBD1 covers 8 bases. This CDR3 has 15 residues. Germline CDR1 reads SQVTM; CDR2 reads ANQGSEA. The J segment lost 7 bases and the V segment lost 0 bases, leaving 10 bases of the junction unmatched. The CDR3 bases are TGCAGCGTTGAAGATCCTGAGACAGGGGTGAGTGGCTACACCTTC. This translates into CSVEDPETGVSGYTF.

The chain links TRBV5-6 to TRBJ1-2, with D perhaps TRBD1 (6 bases). This CDR3 spans 17 amino acids. Germline CDR1 and CDR2: SGHDT and YYEEEE. Between the trimmed V and J ends, which lost 0 bases and 4 bases, there was a span of 19 bases. The CDR3: CASSLEGDMSFFYGYTF. CDR3 nucleotides: TGTGCCAGCAGCTTGGAGGGGGACATGAGTTTCTTCTATGGCTACACCTTC.

The chain has TRBV2 and TRBJ2-4, with TRBD1 as a possible D gene (5 bases). The CDR3 is 16 residues long. From germline, CDR1 is SNHLY and CDR2 FYNNEI. The V end lost 10 bases, the J end lost 2 bases, and 21 bases lay between the germline ends. CDR3 loop: CATRETVTTSKNIQYF. DNA of the CDR3: TGTGCCACAAGAGAGACAGTGACGACGTCCAAAAACATTCAGTACTTC.

CDR3 nucleotide sequence: TGTGCCAGCAGCTTGGGACAGGGGGTCACTGAAGCTTTCTTT. Encoded protein: CASSLGQGVTEAFF. The chain couples TRBV11-1 to TRBJ1-1, with 11 bases fitting TRBD1. The germline V gene encodes CDR1 SGHAT and CDR2 FQDESV (reference sequence). There are 14 residues in the CDR3. The V and J ends lost 3 bases and 4 bases, in that order; junction bases with no gene match: 1. The full variable domain, completed using reference TRBV11-1 and TRBJ1-1, is EAEVAQSPRYKITEKSQAVAFWCDPISGHATLYWYRQILGQGPELLVQFQDESVVDDSQLPKDRFSAERLKGVDSTLKIQPAELGDSAMYLCASSLGQGVTEAFFGQGTRLTVV.

This clone was found a few times. The chain is built from TRBV6-5 and TRBJ2-1; no clear D. This CDR3 region has 15 residues. From germline, CDR1 is MNHEY and CDR2 SVGAGI. Trimming left V 6 bases short and J 0 bases short, with 12 bases between. The CDR3 coding sequence is TGTGCCAGCAGCCCGTGGGCCAGCTCCTACAATGAGCAGTTCTTC. It translates to CASSPWASSYNEQFF.

V is TRBV5-6 and J is TRBJ2-7; 9 bases line up with TRBD1. This CDR3 is built from 14 residues. The V gene's germline CDR1 is SGHDT and CDR2 YYEEEE. With 4 bases clipped from V and 6 bases from J, the junction kept 8 bases outside the gene matches. Here the CDR3 DNA reads TGTGCCAGCAGCCCTCCGGGACAGGGCGCCGAGCAGTACTTC. It is translated as CASSPPGQGAEQYF.

This chain links TRBV7-2 with TRBJ2-2, with TRBD1 identical over 8 bases. The V and J ends lost 4 bases and 4 bases, in that order; junction bases with no gene match: 5. The CDR3 length is 15 residues. CDR1 and CDR2 (germline): SGHTA, FQGNSA. In nucleotides, the CDR3 is TGTGCCAGCAGCTCTCGGGACAGGCGCACCGGGGAGCTGTTTTTT. It is translated as CASSSRDRRTGELFF.

This rearrangement joins TRBV18 to TRBJ2-1; D is possibly TRBD1 or TRBD2 (7 bases each). Germline loops: CDR1 KGHSH, CDR2 LQKENI. The CDR3 totals 16 residues. The V gene lost 2 bases and the J gene lost 4 bases, with 15 bases spanning the gap. CDR3 nucleotides: TGTGCCAGCTCACCATCAGGGGGAGGGCAATACAATGAGCAGTTCTTC. Residues: CASSPSGGGQYNEQFF.

This clone has more than one count but fewer than ten. CDR3 coding DNA: TGCGCCAGCAGCCCCCGGGCAGAGACGAACACTGAAGCTTTCTTT. Its translation: CASSPRAETNTEAFF. The chain couples TRBV4-1 to TRBJ1-1; the D is unclear. The ends were cut back, 4 bases at V and 1 base at J, with 13 bases in the middle. Germline V gene data show CDR1 as MGHRA and CDR2 as YSYEKL. The CDR3 sequence is 15 residues long.

The rearrangement joins TRBV5-1 to TRBJ2-2; 10 bases align to TRBD2. CDR3 size: 18 residues. J gave up 0 bases and V 1 base, and 6 bases lay outside the gene matches. Per germline, CDR1 SGHRS and CDR2 YFSETQ. The CDR3 nucleotides are TGCGCCAGCAGCTTGCCTGGACTAGCGGCTGCGAACACCGGGGAGCTGTTTTTT. This translates into CASSLPGLAAANTGELFF.

This chain links TRBV19 with TRBJ2-1; 13 bases are a match to TRBD2. CDR3 length: 18 residues. Germline loops: CDR1 LNHDA, CDR2 SQIVND (reference sequence). Trimming removed 4 bases from V and 7 bases from J; junction bases left unmatched: 13. The DNA of the CDR3 is TGTGCCAGTAGTAGGGGACTACCGGGACTAGCGGGACTTAATGAGCAGTTCTTC. Protein: CASSRGLPGLAGLNEQFF.

The chain recombines TRBV11-2 with TRBJ2-7; D remains unclear. In germline, CDR1 is SGHAT, CDR2 FQNNGV. The length of the CDR3 is 14 residues. Trimming shortened V by 3 bases and J by 4 bases, and 13 bases separated the two germline ends. The CDR3, as DNA: TGTGCCAGCAGCTTTGGTGGGGTCTTATACGAGCAGTACTTC. Translated: CASSFGGVLYEQYF.

The chain recombines TRBV5-1 with TRBJ2-5; D may be TRBD2 (6 bases). The CDR3 spans 13 residues. Germline CDR1 and CDR2: SGHRS and YFSETQ. V shed 4 bases and J shed 5 bases, with 12 bases lying between them. CDR3 in amino acids: CASSRGGSETQYF. CDR3 DNA: TGCGCCAGCAGCCGTGGGGGGTCCGAGACCCAGTACTTC.

This chain joins TRBV4-1 and TRBJ1-4, with 7 bases aligning to TRBD1. The length of the CDR3 is 19 residues. V shed 0 bases, J shed 6 bases, and the junction held 16 bases outside the gene matches. Germline lookup yields CDR1 MGHRA and CDR2 YSYEKL. The DNA of the CDR3 is TGCGCCAGCAGCCAAGATCTCCATGGCGGGACAGCTGACGATGAAAAACTGTTTTTT. Translation gives CASSQDLHGGTADDEKLFF.

The gene calls are TRBV7-8 and TRBJ2-3; a possible D gene is TRBD2 (5 bases). V lost 3 bases, J lost 3 bases, and 13 bases lay in between. Germline CDR1 SGHVS, CDR2 FQNEAQ. This CDR3 contains 15 residues. CDR3 sequence (DNA): TGTGCCAGCAGCTTGTGGAGAGGGAGTACAGATACGCAGTATTTT. Translating it yields CASSLWRGSTDTQYF.

V gene TRBV19 combines with J gene TRBJ1-5; 9 nucleotides line up with TRBD1. Germline values: CDR1 LNHDA, CDR2 SQIVND (reference sequence). Losses at the gene ends were 1 base for V and 2 bases for J; bases not matched to a gene: 6. CDR3 length: 17 residues. The CDR3 DNA reads TGTGCCAGTAGTATAGCCCTACAGGGGGCGGGCAATCAGCCCCAGCATTTT. This codes for CASSIALQGAGNQPQHF.

The chain employs TRBV23-1 and TRBJ2-2, with 11 bases that match TRBD2. TRBV23-1 has ORF status, its function being uncertain. This CDR3 has 18 amino acids. Unmatched junction bases numbered 3, after V lost 0 bases and J lost 0 bases. The CDR3 DNA sequence: TGCGCCAGCAGTCAATCGGGACTAGCGGTCGCGAACACCGGGGAGCTGTTTTTT. Its translation: CASSQSGLAVANTGELFF.